This TCR beta chain was recorded in a study of blood T cell repertoires in COVID-19. Study-level background: Sources were T cells, B-cell-depleted T cells, or PBMCs; the material itself was cDNA or gDNA.

Per the original data handling: Quantification of nucleated cells was approximated via reference gene primer amplification. Clones were sequenced by immunoSEQ multiplex PCR, and TCRdb holds only the in-frame ones, with some missing. For V, J and clone size, that table is used; D and trimming come from the DNA. The data hold approximately 120,000 clones, with around 80% observed a single time. This clone was recorded only once. CDR3 length: 15 amino acids. Germline V gives CDR1 MNHEY, CDR2 SVGAGI. V was shortened by 7 bases and J by 1 base, with 14 bases between the two germline ends. The source of this sequence is a woman of 80 years or more with active or convalescent COVID-19. The rearrangement uses TRBV6-5 and TRBJ1-5; possible D gene TRBD1, 5 bases. Sample: peripheral blood. CDR3: CASIRQGQSNQPQHF. Written as DNA, the CDR3 is TGTGCCAGCATACGGCAGGGTCAGAGCAATCAGCCCCAGCATTTT.